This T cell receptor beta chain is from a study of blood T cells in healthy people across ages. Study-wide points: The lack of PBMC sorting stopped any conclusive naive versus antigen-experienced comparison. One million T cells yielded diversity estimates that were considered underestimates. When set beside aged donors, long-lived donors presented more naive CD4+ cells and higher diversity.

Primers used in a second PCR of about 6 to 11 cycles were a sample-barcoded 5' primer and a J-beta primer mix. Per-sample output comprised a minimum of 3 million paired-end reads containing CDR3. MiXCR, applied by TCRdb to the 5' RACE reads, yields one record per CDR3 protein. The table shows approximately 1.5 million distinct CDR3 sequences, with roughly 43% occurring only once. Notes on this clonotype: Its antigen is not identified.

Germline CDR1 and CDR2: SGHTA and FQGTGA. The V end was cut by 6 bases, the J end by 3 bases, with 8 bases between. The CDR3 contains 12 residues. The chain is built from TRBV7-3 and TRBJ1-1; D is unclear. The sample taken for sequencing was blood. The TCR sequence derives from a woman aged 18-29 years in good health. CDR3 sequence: CASRPSDTEAFF. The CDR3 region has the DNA TGTGCCAGCAGACCCTCGGACACTGAAGCTTTCTTT.